This T cell receptor (beta chain) derives from a study of type 1 regulatory T cells. About the research overall: T-allo10 is a Tr1-enriched, alloantigen-specific CD4 T cell product made in vitro.

TCRdb redid the calling of the reads with MiXCR, one entry per CDR3 protein. The table includes over 90,000 distinct CDR3 sequences, 31% detected once. The CDR3 consists of 13 residues. Between the trimmed V and J ends, which lost 6 bases and 1 base, there was a span of 7 bases. Germline loops: CDR1 LNHDA, CDR2 SQIVND (reference sequence). The source material was CD4+ T cells, either the whole sample or a sorted fraction (not recorded which). This chain links TRBV19 with TRBJ1-3; D is uncertain. The clonotype was recovered from a human donor in good health. The CDR3 loop is CASSRSSGNTIYF. DNA for the CDR3: TGTGCCAGTAGCCGAAGTTCTGGAAACACCATATATTTT.